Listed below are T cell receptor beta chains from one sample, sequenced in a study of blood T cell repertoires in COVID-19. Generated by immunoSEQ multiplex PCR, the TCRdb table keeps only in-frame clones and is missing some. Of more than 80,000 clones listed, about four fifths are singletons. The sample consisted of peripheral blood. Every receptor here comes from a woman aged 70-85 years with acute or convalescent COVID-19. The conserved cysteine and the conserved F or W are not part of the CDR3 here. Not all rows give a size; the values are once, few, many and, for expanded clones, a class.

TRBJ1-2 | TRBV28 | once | ASSFGGPGGYT
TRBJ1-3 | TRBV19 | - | ASTFRQGRNSGNTIY
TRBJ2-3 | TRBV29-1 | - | SVEEGGKSTDTQY
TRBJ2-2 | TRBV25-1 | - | ASAAGTGARGSGELF
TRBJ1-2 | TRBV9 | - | ASSVDPGTAPYGYT
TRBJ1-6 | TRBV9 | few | ASSVELYNSPLH
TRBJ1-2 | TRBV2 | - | ASRPDRGGSYGYT
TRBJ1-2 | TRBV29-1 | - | SVHPGQGADGYT
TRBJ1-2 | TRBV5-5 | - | ASSSDKMVQGQGYYGYT
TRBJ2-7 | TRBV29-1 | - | SVDGTGGKQY
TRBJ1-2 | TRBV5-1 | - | ASSLISGGTGYT
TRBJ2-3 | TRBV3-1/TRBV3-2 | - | ASSQIAGGPETDTQY
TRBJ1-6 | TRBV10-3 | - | AISLGTGGDFTSPLH
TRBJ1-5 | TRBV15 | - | ATSGLGGEQPQH
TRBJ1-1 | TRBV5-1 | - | ASSRNSGNTEAF
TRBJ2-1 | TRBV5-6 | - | ASSLSLLAGNEQF
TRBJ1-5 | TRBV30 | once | AWSGGQLNQPQH
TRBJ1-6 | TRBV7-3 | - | ASSLTPSYNSPLH
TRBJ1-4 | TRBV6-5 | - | ASRRGGVGEKLF
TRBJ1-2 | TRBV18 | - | ASSLPGQANGYT
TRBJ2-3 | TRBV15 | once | ATSRGLAGTDTQY
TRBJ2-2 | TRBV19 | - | ASSISSGTGELF
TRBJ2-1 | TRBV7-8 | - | ASSLSVQNEQF
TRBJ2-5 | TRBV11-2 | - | ASSLVSQETQY
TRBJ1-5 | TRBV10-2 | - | ASSSGSASNQPQH
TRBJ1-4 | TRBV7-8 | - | ASSPVPLREEKLF
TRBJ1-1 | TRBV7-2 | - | ASSLYRTGTEAF
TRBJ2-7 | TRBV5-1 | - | ASSFRTGPAYEQY
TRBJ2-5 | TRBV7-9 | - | ASSSLDSVQTQY
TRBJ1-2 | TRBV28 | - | ASSPRTGNYGYT
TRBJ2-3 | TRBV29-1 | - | SVDGQRTDTQY
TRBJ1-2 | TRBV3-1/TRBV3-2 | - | ASSQVGVANYGYT
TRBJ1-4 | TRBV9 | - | ASSVGSGGGVLEKLF
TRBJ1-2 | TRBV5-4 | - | ASSYDTGALGYT
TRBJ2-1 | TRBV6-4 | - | ASSPLFAGVDEQF
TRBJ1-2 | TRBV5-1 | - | ASSLDQGADYGYT
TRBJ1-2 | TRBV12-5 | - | ASGLGQNYGYT
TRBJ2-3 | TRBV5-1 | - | ASRDRGTDTQY
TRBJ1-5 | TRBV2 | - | ASVAQITRPQH
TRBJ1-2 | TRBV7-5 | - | VRSLATLLQGYGYT
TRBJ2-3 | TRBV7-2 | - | ASSPPGASGPMTQY
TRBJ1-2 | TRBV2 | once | ASSFSGQFGGYT
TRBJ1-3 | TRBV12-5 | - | ASVPSGGAGNTIY
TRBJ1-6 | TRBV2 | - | ASSLDRDTNSPLH
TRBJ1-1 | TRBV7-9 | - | ASSSRQGWTEAF
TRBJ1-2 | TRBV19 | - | ASSIQQANYGYT
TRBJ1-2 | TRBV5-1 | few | ASSPQDLDGGYT
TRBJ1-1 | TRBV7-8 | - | ASSLTRNTEAF
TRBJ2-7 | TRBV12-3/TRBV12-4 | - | ASSQDSYEQY
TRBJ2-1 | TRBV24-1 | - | ATNDRGHNEQF
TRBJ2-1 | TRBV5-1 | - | ASSFQGASYNEQF
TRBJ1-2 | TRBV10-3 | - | AISTHSDIPNYGYT
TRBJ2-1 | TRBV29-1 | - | SGGTGGYNEQF
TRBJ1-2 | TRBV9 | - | ASSAKGYGYT
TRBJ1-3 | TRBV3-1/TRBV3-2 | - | ASSRQGAGGNTIY